The 20 T cell receptor beta chains reported below all come from one sample, sequenced in a study of blood T cell repertoires in COVID-19. Only in-frame clones appear in the TCRdb table, and some are missing; sequencing was by immunoSEQ multiplex PCR. Of some 110,000 clones listed, approximately 87% are singletons. The sample was peripheral blood. The receptors were gathered from a man aged 25-40 years with acute or convalescent COVID-19.

The gene calls are TRBV5-7 and TRBJ1-1; no reliable D call. TRBV5-7 is classed as an ORF, of uncertain function. There are 15 residues in the CDR3. The V and J ends lost 0 bases and 0 bases respectively, with 9 bases between them. The CDR3: CASSLDVYMNTEAFF. Written as DNA, the CDR3 is TGTGCCAGCAGCTTGGACGTTTACATGAACACTGAAGCTTTCTTT.

The genes are TRBV7-9 and TRBJ1-1, with 8 bases identical to TRBD1. J lost 0 bases, V lost 3 bases, and 6 bases had no gene match. Germline assignment: CDR1 SEHNR and CDR2 FQNEAQ (reference sequence). This CDR3 is 16 amino acids long. CDR3: CASSFDLGQVNTEAFF. In DNA form, the CDR3 reads TGTGCCAGCAGCTTTGACCTGGGACAGGTGAACACTGAAGCTTTCTTT.

The rearrangement joins TRBV5-1 to TRBJ2-3; the match to TRBD2 covers 7 bases. This CDR3 is built from 15 residues. Germline loops: CDR1 SGHRS, CDR2 YFSETQ. V was pared by 2 bases and J by 5 bases, with 8 bases of the junction left unmatched. The CDR3 is CASSFLSSGGDTQYF. CDR3 in DNA: TGCGCCAGCAGCTTTCTGTCATCGGGGGGAGATACGCAGTATTTT.

V usage is TRBV29-1 and J usage is TRBJ1-2; 9 positions agree with TRBD1. This CDR3 comprises 14 residues. Looked up from germline, CDR1 is SQVTM and CDR2 is ANQGSEA. The J segment lost 8 bases and the V segment lost 4 bases, leaving 11 bases of the junction unmatched. CDR3 in amino acids: CSVGWGQGEGGYTF. CDR3 in DNA: TGCAGCGTTGGATGGGGACAGGGCGAAGGGGGCTACACCTTC. Based on the CDR3 plus reference TRBV29-1 and TRBJ1-2, the full variable domain is SAVISQKPSRDICQRGTSLTIQCQVDSQVTMMFWYRQQPGQSLTLIATANQGSEATYESGFVIDKFPISRPNLTFSTLTVSNMSPEDSSIYLCSVGWGQGEGGYTFGSGTRLTVV.

The chain links TRBV11-2 to TRBJ2-7; a possible D gene is TRBD1 (5 bases). The CDR3 contains 14 residues. Germline V gene lookup returns CDR1 SGHAT and CDR2 FQNNGV. Trimming stripped 5 bases from V and 2 bases from J, with 13 bases between. The CDR3 DNA reads as TGTGCCAGCAGCCAAAACACAGGCCCCTACGAGCAGTACTTC. It encodes CASSQNTGPYEQYF.

This sequence joins TRBV6-8 and TRBJ1-1, with D tentatively TRBD1 (5 bases). Trimming stripped 5 bases from V and 3 bases from J, with 16 bases between. This CDR3 contains 15 residues. CDR1 and CDR2 from the germline V gene are MNHGY and SAAAGT. CDR3 protein: CASSTSWQGDTEAFF. DNA of the CDR3: TGTGCCAGCAGTACCTCCTGGCAGGGTGACACTGAAGCTTTCTTT.

J is TRBJ1-2 and V is TRBV19; 7 bases line up with TRBD1. V was clipped by 3 bases and J by 8 bases; unmatched bases: 12. The length of the CDR3 is 15 residues. From germline, CDR1 is LNHDA and CDR2 SQIVND (reference sequence). The CDR3 bases are TGTGCCAGTAGTATCCTCGACAGGGCTGGTAGAGGCTACACCTTC. Protein sequence: CASSILDRAGRGYTF.

The chain links TRBV7-2 to TRBJ1-1; unclear D gene. Germline assignment: CDR1 SGHTA and CDR2 FQGNSA. V lost 5 bases and J 0 bases, leaving 7 bases between the germline ends. This CDR3 is 13 amino acids long. The CDR3 loop is CASSTPLNTEAFF. CDR3 nucleotides: TGTGCCAGCAGCACACCCTTGAACACTGAAGCTTTCTTT.

V and J are TRBV5-1 and TRBJ1-1, with a tentative D call TRBD1 (6 bases). Germline-derived CDR1 and CDR2 are SGHRS and YFSETQ. This CDR3 spans 14 amino acids. The V end was cut by 0 bases, the J end by 1 base, with 7 bases between. The chain's CDR3 is CASSLAQGNTEAFF. Written as DNA, the CDR3 is TGCGCCAGCAGCTTGGCACAGGGGAACACTGAAGCTTTCTTT.

The chain couples TRBV7-2 to TRBJ1-1; tentative D call: TRBD1 (6 bases). The germline gives CDR1 SGHTA, CDR2 FQGNSA. The CDR3 is 13 residues long. V was clipped by 8 bases and J by 3 bases, with 13 bases between them. DNA for the CDR3: TGTGCCAGCGGACTCACAGGGTACACTGAAGCTTTCTTT. It codes for CASGLTGYTEAFF.

V is TRBV4-3 and J is TRBJ1-5; D may be TRBD1 (5 bases). Germline V gene sequence: CDR1 LGHNA, CDR2 YSLEER. V lost 2 bases and J lost 0, with 8 bases in between. The CDR3 length is 15 residues. CDR3 nucleotides: TGCGCCAGCAGCCAACAGGGTTATAGCAATCAGCCCCAGCATTTT. It specifies CASSQQGYSNQPQHF.

The CDR3 is CASSYGRERDEQYV. The CDR3, as DNA: TGCGCCAGCAGTTACGGGAGGGAACGGGACGAGCAGTACGTC. The gene calls are TRBV10-2 and TRBJ2-7; 8 bases fit TRBD2. With V trimmed by 5 bases and J by 5 bases, 8 bases remained unmatched. Germline CDR1 WSHSY, CDR2 SAAADI. The CDR3 length is 14 residues.

This clone appeared once. The gene calls are TRBV5-1 and TRBJ2-3; 10 bases match TRBD1. This CDR3 is 14 amino acids long. Germline trimming cut 5 bases from V and 5 bases from J; bases unmatched to any gene: 5. Looked up from germline, CDR1 is SGHRS and CDR2 is YFSETQ. The CDR3 protein is CASRLDRGRDTQYF. CDR3 coding DNA: TGCGCCAGCAGATTAGACAGGGGGCGAGATACGCAGTATTTT. Drawing the rest from reference TRBV5-1 and TRBJ2-3, the complete variable domain is KAGVTQTPRYLIKTRGQQVTLSCSPISGHRSVSWYQQTPGQGLQFLFEYFSETQRNKGNFPGRFSGRQFSNSRSEMNVSTLELGDSALYLCASRLDRGRDTQYFGPGTRLTVL.

V usage is TRBV18 and J usage is TRBJ1-6; possible D gene TRBD1, 5 bases. The CDR3 runs to 13 residues. The V gene's germline CDR1 is KGHSH and CDR2 LQKENI. V dropped 3 bases and J dropped 8 bases, with 8 bases sitting between them. The CDR3 sequence: CASSPPGYSPLHF. In DNA form, the CDR3 reads TGTGCCAGCTCACCCCCAGGGTATTCACCCCTCCACTTT.

The chain employs TRBV5-4 and TRBJ2-1, with 7 bases that match TRBD2. This CDR3 has 15 amino acids. Trimming took 4 bases from V and 8 from J; bases not matched to a gene: 12. In germline, CDR1 is SGHNT, CDR2 YYREEE (reference sequence). The CDR3 DNA reads TGTGCCAGCAGCCGCGGGGGAGGTGGACGGGATGAGCAGTTCTTC. Translation gives CASSRGGGGRDEQFF.

The chain combines TRBV7-6 with TRBJ2-5; possibly TRBD2 for D (6 bases). From germline, CDR1 is SGHVS and CDR2 FNYEAQ. CDR3 length equals 16 residues. V shed 1 base and J shed 3 bases, with 15 bases lying between them. CDR3 residues: CASSLVPIGGKETQYF. The DNA of the CDR3 is TGTGCCAGCAGCTTAGTGCCGATTGGAGGGAAAGAGACCCAGTACTTC.

The J gene is TRBJ1-3, the V gene TRBV7-6; 9 nucleotides agree with TRBD1. V lost 6 bases, J lost 0 bases, and 9 bases stayed unmatched. The CDR3 is 17 amino acids. Looked up from germline, CDR1 is SGHVS and CDR2 is FNYEAQ. The chain's CDR3 is CASSDRTGASSGNTIYF. For the CDR3, the DNA is TGTGCCAGCAGTGATCGGACAGGGGCCTCCTCTGGAAACACCATATATTTT. Full variable domain (remainder filled in from reference TRBV7-6 and TRBJ1-3): GAGVSQSPRYKVTKRGQDVALRCDPISGHVSLYWYRQALGQGPEFLTYFNYEAQQDKSGLPNDRFSAERPEGSISTLTIQRTEQRDSAMYRCASSDRTGASSGNTIYFGEGSWLTVV.

The V gene is TRBV29-1, the J gene TRBJ2-1, with TRBD2 matching over 8 bases. The V segment lost 8 bases and the J segment 9 bases; nucleotides outside the gene matches: 6. This CDR3 comprises 11 residues. Germline V gene sequence: CDR1 SQVTM, CDR2 ANQGSEA. The CDR3 bases are TGCAGCATACGGGAGGGCGGTGAGCAGTTCTTC. It translates to CSIREGGEQFF.

This clone has just one count. The chain uses TRBV19 and TRBJ1-1; D is perhaps TRBD1 (6 bases). The CDR3 loop spans 14 amino acids. The germline CDR1 and CDR2 sequences are LNHDA and SQIVND (reference sequence). Trimming removed 9 bases at V and 5 bases at J, with 19 bases between. In DNA form, the CDR3 reads TGTGCCAGCGGAACCTCGACAGGAGGAACTGAAGCTTTCTTT. Protein sequence: CASGTSTGGTEAFF.

V is TRBV30 and J is TRBJ2-6; 8 bases fit TRBD1. The CDR3 consists of 15 residues. Germline V gene sequence: CDR1 GTSNPN, CDR2 SVGIG (reference sequence). Trimming removed 8 bases from V and 4 bases from J; junction bases left unmatched: 10. CDR3 loop: CAGSQGASGANVLTF. CDR3 nucleotide sequence: TGTGCCGGGTCGCAGGGGGCGAGCGGGGCCAACGTCCTGACTTTC.